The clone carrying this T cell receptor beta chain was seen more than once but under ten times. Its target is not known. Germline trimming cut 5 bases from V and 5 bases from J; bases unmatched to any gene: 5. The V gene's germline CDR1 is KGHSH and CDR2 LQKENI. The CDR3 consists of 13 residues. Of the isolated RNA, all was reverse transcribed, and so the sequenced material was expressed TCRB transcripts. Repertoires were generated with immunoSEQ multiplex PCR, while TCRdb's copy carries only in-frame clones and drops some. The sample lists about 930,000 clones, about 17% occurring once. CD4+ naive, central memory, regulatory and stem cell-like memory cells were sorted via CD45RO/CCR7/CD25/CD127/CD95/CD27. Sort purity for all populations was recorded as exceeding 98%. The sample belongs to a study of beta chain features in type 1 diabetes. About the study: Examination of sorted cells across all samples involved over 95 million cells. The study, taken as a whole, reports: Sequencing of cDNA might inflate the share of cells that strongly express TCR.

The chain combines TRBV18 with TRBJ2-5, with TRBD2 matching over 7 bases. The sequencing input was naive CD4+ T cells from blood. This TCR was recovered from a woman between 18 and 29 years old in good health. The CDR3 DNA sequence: TGTGCCAGCTCAGGACTAGTGCGTGAGACCCAGTACTTC. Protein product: CASSGLVRETQYF.